The clone carrying this T cell receptor (beta chain) was detected a few times. Its target is not known. The sample holds other DNA sequences that translate to the same CDR3. CDR1 is ENHRY and CDR2 is SYGVKD in the germline V gene. V dropped 4 bases and J dropped 6 bases, with 10 bases sitting between them. CDR3 length: 12 residues. Sequenced material consisted of expressed TCRB transcripts (all of the isolated RNA was reverse transcribed). Here immunoSEQ multiplex PCR was the method, and the copy in TCRdb shows in-frame clones only, minus some. The sample holds around 150,000 clones, about 10% seen once. This entry comes from a study of beta chain features in type 1 diabetes. Whole-study findings and limits: All four CD4+ subsets from Type 1 diabetes patients carried moderately but significantly shorter TCRB CDR3s.

Material for sequencing was central memory CD4+ T cells from blood. This chain links TRBV10-3 with TRBJ2-7; possible D gene TRBD2, 5 bases. This TCR came from a woman in her 30s with type 1 diabetes. The CDR3 DNA is TGTGCCATCAGTGTCGAGGGAGCCGAGCAGTACTTC. As protein: CAISVEGAEQYF.